This T cell receptor beta chain is from a study of blood T cell repertoires in COVID-19. The CDR3 runs 13 residues. Trimming left V 8 bases short and J 3 bases short, with 14 bases between. The germline V gene encodes CDR1 MDHEN and CDR2 SYDVKM. Sequencing was performed with immunoSEQ multiplex PCR; in TCRdb, only in-frame clones are kept and a portion is missing. This table holds over 200,000 clones, 84% found once. The chain recombines TRBV28 with TRBJ2-7; maybe TRBD1 (6 bases). Sequencing was performed on PBMCs or T cells enriched from blood (not recorded which). This clonotype originated in a woman between 35 and 50 years old who had recovered from COVID-19. CDR3: CASEDRSFYEQYF. CDR3 coding DNA: TGTGCCAGCGAGGACAGAAGCTTCTACGAGCAGTACTTC.